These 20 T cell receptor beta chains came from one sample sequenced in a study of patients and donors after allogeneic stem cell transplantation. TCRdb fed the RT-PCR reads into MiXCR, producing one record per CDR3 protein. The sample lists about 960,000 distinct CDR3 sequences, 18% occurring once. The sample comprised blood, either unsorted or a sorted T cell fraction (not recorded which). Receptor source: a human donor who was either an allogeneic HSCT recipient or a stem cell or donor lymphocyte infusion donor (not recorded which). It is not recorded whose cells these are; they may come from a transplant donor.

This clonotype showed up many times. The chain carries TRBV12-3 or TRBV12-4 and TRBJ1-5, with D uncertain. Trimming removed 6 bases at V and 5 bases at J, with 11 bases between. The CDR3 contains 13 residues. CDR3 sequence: CASSPGYDQPQHF. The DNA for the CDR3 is TGTGCCAGCAGCCCGGGGTACGATCAGCCCCAGCATTTT.

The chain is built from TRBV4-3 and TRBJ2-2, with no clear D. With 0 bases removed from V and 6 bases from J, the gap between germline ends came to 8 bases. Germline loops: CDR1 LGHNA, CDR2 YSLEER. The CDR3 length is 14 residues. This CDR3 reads CASSQESAAGELFF. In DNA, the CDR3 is TGCGCCAGCAGCCAAGAATCGGCCGCCGGGGAGCTGTTTTTT.

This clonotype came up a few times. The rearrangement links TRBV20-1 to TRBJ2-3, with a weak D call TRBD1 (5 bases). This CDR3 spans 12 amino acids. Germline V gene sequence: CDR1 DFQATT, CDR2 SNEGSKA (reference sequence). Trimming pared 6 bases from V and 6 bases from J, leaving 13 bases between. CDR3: CSAAPRVDTQYF. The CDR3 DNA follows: TGCAGTGCCGCGCCCAGGGTGGATACGCAGTATTTT.

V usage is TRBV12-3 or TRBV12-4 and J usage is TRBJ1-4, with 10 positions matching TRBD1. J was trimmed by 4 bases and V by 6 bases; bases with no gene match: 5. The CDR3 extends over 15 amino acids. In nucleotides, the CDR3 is TGTGCCAGCAGGGGACAGGGGAGGGATAATGAAAAACTGTTTTTT. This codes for CASRGQGRDNEKLFF.

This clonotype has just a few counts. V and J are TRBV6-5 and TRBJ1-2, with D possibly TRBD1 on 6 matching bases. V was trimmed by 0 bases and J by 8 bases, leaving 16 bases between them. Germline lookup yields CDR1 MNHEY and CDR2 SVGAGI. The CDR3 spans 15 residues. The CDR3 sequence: CASSYSSAGAGGYTF. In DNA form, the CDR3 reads TGTGCCAGCAGTTACTCTTCGGCGGGGGCCGGCGGCTACACCTTC.

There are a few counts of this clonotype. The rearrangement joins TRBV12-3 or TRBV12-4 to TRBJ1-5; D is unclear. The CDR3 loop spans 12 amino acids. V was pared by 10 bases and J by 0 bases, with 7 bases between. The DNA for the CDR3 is TGTGCCACCCTTGATAGCAATCAGCCCCAGCATTTT. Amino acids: CATLDSNQPQHF.

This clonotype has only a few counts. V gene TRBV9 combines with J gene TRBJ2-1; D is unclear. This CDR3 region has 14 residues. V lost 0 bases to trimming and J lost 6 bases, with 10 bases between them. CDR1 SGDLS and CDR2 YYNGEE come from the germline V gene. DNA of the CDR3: TGTGCCAGCAGCGTAGGAGCGTGGGGCAATGAGCAGTTCTTC. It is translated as CASSVGAWGNEQFF.

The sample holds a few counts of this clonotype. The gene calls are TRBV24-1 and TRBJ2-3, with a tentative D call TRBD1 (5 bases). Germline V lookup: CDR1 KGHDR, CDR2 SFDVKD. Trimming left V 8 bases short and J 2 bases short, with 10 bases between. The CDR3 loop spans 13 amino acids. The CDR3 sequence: CATKGQNTDTQYF. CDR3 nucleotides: TGTGCCACCAAGGGGCAGAACACAGATACGCAGTATTTT.

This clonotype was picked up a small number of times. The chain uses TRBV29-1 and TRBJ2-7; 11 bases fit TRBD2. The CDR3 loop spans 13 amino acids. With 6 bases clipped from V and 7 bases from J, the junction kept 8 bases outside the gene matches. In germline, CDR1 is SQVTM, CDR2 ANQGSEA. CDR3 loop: CSVHTSGSHEQYF. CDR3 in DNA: TGCAGCGTGCATACTAGCGGGAGCCATGAGCAGTACTTC.

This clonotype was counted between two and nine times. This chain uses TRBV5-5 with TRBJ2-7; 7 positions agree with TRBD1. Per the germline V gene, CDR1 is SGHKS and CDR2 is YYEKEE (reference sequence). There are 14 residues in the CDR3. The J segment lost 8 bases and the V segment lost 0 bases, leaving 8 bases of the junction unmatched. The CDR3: CASSLALAGGKQYF. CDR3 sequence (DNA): TGTGCCAGCAGCTTGGCCCTGGCAGGGGGAAAGCAGTACTTC.

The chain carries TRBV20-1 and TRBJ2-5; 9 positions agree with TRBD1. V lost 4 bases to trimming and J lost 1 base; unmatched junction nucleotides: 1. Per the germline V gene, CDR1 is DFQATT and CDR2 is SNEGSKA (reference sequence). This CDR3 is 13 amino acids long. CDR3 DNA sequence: TGCAGTGCTAAGGGACAGGGCCAAGAGACCCAGTACTTC. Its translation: CSAKGQGQETQYF.

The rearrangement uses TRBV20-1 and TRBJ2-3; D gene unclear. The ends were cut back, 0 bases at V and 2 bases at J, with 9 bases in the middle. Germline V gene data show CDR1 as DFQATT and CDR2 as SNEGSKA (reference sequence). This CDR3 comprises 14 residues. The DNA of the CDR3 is TGCAGTGCTAGAGATCTAACTTTCACAGATACGCAGTATTTT. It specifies CSARDLTFTDTQYF.

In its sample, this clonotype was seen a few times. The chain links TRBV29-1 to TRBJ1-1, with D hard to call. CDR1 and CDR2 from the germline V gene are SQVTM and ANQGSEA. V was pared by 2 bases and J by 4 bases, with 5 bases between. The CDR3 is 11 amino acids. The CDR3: CSVENPTEAFF. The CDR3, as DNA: TGCAGCGTTGAAAACCCCACTGAAGCTTTCTTT.

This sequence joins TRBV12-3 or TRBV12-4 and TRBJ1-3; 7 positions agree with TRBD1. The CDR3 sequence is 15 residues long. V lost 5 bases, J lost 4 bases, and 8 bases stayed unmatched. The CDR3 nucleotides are TGTGCCAGCAGTCAGACAGGGTTAGCAGGAAACACCATATATTTT. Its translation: CASSQTGLAGNTIYF.

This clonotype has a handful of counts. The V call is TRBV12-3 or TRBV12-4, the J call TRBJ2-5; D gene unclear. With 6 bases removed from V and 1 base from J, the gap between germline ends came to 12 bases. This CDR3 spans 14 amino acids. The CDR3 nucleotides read TGTGCCAGCAGCCTTAGACGGTTCCAAGAGACCCAGTACTTC. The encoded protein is CASSLRRFQETQYF.

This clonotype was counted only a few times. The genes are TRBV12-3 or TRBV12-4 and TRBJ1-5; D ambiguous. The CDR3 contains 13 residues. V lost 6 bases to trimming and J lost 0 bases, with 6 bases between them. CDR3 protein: CASRMDSNQPQHF. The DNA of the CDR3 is TGTGCCAGCAGAATGGATAGCAATCAGCCCCAGCATTTT.

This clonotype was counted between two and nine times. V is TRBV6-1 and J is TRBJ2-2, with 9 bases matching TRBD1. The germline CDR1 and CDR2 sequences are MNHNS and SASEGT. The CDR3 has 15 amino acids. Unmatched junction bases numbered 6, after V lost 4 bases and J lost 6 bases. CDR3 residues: CASSVQGADAGELFF. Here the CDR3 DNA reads TGTGCCAGCAGTGTACAGGGGGCGGATGCCGGGGAGCTGTTTTTT.

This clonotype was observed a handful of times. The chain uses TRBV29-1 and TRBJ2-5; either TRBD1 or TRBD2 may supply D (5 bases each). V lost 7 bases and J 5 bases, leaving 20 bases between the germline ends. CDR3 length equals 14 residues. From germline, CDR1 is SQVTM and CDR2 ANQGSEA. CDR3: CSARASVGTETQYF. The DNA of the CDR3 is TGCAGCGCACGGGCCTCTGTGGGGACGGAGACCCAGTACTTC. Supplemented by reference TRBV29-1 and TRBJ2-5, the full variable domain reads SAVISQKPSRDICQRGTSLTIQCQVDSQVTMMFWYRQQPGQSLTLIATANQGSEATYESGFVIDKFPISRPNLTFSTLTVSNMSPEDSSIYLCSARASVGTETQYFGPGTRLLVL.

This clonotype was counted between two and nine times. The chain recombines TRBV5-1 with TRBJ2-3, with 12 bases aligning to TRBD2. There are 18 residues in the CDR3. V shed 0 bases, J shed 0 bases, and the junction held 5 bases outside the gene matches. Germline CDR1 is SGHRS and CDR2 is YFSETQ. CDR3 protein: CASSLEASGGVSTDTQYF. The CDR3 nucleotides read TGCGCCAGCAGCTTGGAGGCTAGCGGGGGGGTTAGCACAGATACGCAGTATTTT.

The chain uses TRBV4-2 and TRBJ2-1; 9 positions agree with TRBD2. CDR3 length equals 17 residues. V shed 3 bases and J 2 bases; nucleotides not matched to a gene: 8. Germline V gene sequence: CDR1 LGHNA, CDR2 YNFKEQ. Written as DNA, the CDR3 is TGTGCCAGCAGCCAGGGGCTAGCGGGGTCCGCCTACAATGAGCAGTTCTTC. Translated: CASSQGLAGSAYNEQFF.